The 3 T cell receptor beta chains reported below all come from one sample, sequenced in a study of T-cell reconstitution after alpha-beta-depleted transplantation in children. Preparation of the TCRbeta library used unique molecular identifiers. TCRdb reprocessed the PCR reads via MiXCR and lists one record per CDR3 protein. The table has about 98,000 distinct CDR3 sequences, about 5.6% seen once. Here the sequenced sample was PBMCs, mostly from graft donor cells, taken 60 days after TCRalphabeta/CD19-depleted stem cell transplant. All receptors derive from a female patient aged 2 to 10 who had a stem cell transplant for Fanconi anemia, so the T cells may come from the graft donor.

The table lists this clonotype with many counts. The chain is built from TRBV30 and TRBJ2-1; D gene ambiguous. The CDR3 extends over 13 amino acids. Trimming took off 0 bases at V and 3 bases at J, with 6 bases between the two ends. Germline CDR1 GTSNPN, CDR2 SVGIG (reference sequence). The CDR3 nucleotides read TGTGCCTGGAGTGTCAACCGCTACAATGAGCAGTTCTTC. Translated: CAWSVNRYNEQFF.

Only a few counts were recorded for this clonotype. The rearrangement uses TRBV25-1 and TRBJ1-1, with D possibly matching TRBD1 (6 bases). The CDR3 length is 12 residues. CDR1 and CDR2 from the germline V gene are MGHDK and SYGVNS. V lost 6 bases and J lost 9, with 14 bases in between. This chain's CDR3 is CASRGTSHQAFF. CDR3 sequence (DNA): TGTGCCAGCAGGGGGACATCTCATCAAGCTTTCTTT. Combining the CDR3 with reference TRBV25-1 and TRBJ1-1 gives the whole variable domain EADIYQTPRYLVIGTGKKITLECSQTMGHDKMYWYQQDPGMELHLIHYSYGVNSTEKGDLSSESTVSRIRTEHFPLTLESARPSHTSQYLCASRGTSHQAFFGQGTRLTVV.

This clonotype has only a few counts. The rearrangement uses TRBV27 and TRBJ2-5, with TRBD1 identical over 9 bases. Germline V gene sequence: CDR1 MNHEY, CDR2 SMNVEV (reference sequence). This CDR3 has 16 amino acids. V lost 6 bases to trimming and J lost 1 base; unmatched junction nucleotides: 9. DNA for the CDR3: TGTGCCAGCAGCCTAACAGGGGGCTCGATCCAAGAGACCCAGTACTTC. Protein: CASSLTGGSIQETQYF.